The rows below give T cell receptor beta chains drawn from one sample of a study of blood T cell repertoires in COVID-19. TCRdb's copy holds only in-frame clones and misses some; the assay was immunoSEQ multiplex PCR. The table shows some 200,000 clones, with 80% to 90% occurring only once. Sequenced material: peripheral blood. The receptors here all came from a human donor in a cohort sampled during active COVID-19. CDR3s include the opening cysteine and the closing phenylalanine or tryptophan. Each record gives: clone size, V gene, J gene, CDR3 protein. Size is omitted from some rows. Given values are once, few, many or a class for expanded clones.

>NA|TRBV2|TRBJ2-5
CASSLMGRRGQETQYF
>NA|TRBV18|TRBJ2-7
CASSLGNEQYF
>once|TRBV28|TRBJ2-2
CASSWFDYRGNTGELFF
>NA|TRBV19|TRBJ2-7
CASSVTGDSSYEQYF
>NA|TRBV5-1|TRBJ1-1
CASSLRRGLAFF
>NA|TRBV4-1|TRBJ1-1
CASSQLGGNTEAFF
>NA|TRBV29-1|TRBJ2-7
CSVSVTRSYEQYF
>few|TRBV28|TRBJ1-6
CASSLGQGMDF
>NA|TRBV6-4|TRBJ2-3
CASSASGQRGRTDTQYF
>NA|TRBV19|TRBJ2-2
CASSIDQRLDTGELFF
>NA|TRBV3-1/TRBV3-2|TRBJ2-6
CASSQWGTSGTGANVLTF
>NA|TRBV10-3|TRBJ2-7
CAISESASGTYEQYF
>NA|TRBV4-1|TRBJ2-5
CASSPRQGDETQYF